Reported below is one T cell receptor (beta chain). Its antigen is as yet unknown. This entry belongs to a study of OX40 agonist ivuxolimab in advanced cancers. Study information: Patient treatment consisted of intravenous ivuxolimab administration every 2 weeks at 0.01 to 10 mg/kg. A partial response was reached by three patients: one with hepatocellular carcinoma and two with cutaneous melanoma.

General study results and limits: Expanded peripheral T-cell antigen specificity went undetermined.

The assay was immunoSEQ multiplex PCR, and TCRdb's table has in-frame clones only and misses some. The sample yields roughly 60,000 clones, around 84% seen once. Trimming stripped 4 bases from V and 7 bases from J, with 16 bases between. The germline gives CDR1 SNHLY, CDR2 FYNNEI. The CDR3 runs to 14 residues. The receptor was derived from an adult with an advanced solid tumor such as melanoma, head and neck, liver or kidney cancer. This rearrangement joins TRBV2 to TRBJ2-5; D is tentatively TRBD1 or TRBD2 (5 bases each). The source material was CD4+ or CD8+ T cells sorted from blood, sampled in a trial of the OX40 agonist ivuxolimab. In nucleotides, the CDR3 is TGTGCCAGCAGTGTAATGACAGCTGAGGGGACCCAGTACTTC. This sequence encodes CASSVMTAEGTQYF.